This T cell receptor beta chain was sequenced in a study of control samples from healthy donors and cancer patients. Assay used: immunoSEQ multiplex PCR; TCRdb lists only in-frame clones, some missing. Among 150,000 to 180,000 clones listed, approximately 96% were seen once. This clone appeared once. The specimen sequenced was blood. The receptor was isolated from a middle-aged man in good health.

CDR3 coding DNA: TGTGCCAGCAGTTACTCGAACAGGGGTACTTCACCCCTCCACTTT. Its protein product is CASSYSNRGTSPLHF. The chain has TRBV6-5 and TRBJ1-6; 7 nucleotides line up with TRBD1. CDR1 MNHEY and CDR2 SVGAGI come from the germline V gene. This CDR3 has 15 residues. The V and J ends lost 0 bases and 9 bases, in that order; junction bases with no gene match: 5.